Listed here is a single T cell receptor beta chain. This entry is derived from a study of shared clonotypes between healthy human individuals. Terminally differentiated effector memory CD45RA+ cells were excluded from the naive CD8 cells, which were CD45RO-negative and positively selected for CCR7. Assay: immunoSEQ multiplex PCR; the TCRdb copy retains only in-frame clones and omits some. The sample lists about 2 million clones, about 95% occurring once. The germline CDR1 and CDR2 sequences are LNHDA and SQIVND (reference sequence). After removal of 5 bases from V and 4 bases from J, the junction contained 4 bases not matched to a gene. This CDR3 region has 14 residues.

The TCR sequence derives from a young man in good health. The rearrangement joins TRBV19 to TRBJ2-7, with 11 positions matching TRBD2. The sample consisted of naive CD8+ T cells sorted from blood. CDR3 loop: CASSFSGRGYEQYF. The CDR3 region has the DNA TGTGCCAGTAGTTTTAGCGGGAGGGGATACGAGCAGTACTTC.